This T cell receptor beta chain stems from a study of T cells in Graves' hyperthyroidism and ophthalmopathy. Study background: It was at initial diagnosis, before any treatment, that peripheral blood was collected. Study-wide results and caveats: Onset of ophthalmopathy came a median roughly 6.9 months after the model predicted it. Researchers found most expanded thyroid clonotypes above 0.001 in blood as well. Through a model of 13 V-J features, ophthalmopathy was separated from stable hyperthyroidism.

It was RNA transcripts that yielded the amplified TCR beta CDR3 regions. TCR CDR3 regions were first amplified by RT-PCR with HTBI primers. Each CDR3 protein is one row after TCRdb ran MiXCR on the multiplex PCR reads. The sample holds over 350,000 distinct CDR3 sequences, roughly 14% seen once. This clonotype was observed a handful of times. Its antigen is unknown. Trimming removed 8 bases from V and 3 bases from J, with 11 bases in between. This CDR3 has 13 amino acids. Looked up from germline, CDR1 is MNHNS and CDR2 is SASEGT. This receptor was taken from a man between 18 and 29 years old with Graves' ophthalmopathy. The V gene is TRBV6-1, the J gene TRBJ2-1; D is uncertain. Sample: blood. The CDR3 DNA reads as TGTGCCAGCCAGTCGGGTCTCTACAATGAGCAGTTCTTC. It is translated as CASQSGLYNEQFF.